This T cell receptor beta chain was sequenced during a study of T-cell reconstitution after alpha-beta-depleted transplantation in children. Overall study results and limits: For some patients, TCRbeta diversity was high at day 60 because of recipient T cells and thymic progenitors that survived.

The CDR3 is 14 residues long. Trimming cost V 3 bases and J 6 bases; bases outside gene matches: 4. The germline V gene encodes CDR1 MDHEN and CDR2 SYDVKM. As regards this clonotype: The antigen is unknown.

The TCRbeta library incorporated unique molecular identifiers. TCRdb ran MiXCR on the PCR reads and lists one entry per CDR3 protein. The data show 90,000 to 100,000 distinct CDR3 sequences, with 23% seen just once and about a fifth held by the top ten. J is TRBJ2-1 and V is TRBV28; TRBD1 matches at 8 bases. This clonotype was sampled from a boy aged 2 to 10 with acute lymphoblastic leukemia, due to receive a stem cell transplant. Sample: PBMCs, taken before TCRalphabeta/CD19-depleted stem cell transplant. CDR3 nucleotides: TGTGCCAGCAGTTTCCAGGGGGCTATCAATGAGCAGTTCTTC. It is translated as CASSFQGAINEQFF.